This TCR beta chain was sequenced during a study of T-cell reconstitution after alpha-beta-depleted transplantation in children. Study conclusions and caveats: Most T-cell counts and diversity one year after the transplant came from T cells that were newly produced.

CDR3 length equals 15 residues. Germline assignment: CDR1 SGHVS and CDR2 FQNEAQ. V gave up 7 bases and J gave up 1 base; unmatched junction bases: 7. Turning to this clonotype: The antigen is unknown.

Preparing the TCRbeta library involved the use of unique molecular identifiers. TCRdb analysed the PCR reads with MiXCR anew, one entry per CDR3 protein. The repertoire holds a few hundred thousand distinct CDR3 sequences, with less than 9.5% as singletons. The gene calls are TRBV7-8 and TRBJ2-3; TRBD1 aligns across 8 bases. Material: peripheral blood, obtained 360 days after TCRalphabeta/CD19-depleted stem cell transplant. The clonotype was recovered from a female patient aged 2 to 10 who had a stem cell transplant for Fanconi anemia, so the T cells may come from the graft donor. The CDR3, as DNA: TGTGCCAGCAATGACAGGGGCTTCCGCACAGATACGCAGTATTTT. It encodes CASNDRGFRTDTQYF.